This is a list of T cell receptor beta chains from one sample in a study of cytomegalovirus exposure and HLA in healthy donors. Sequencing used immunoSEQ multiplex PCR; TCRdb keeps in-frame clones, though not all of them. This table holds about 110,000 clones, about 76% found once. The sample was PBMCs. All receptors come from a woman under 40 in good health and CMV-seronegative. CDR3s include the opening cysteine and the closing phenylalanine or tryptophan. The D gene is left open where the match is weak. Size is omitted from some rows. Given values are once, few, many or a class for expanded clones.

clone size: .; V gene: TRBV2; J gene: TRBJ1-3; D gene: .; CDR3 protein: CASRDAGNLRPGNTIYF; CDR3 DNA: TGTGCCAGCAGGGACGCCGGGAACCTAAGGCCTGGAAACACCATATATTTT
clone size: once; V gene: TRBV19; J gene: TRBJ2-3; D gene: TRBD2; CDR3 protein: CASSPTLAGGADTQYF; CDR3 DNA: TGTGCCAGTAGTCCGACCTTAGCGGGAGGGGCAGATACGCAGTATTTT
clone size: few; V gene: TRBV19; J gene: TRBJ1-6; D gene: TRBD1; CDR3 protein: CASSKQGDNSPLHF; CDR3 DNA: TGTGCCAGTAGTAAGCAGGGGGATAATTCACCCCTCCACTTT
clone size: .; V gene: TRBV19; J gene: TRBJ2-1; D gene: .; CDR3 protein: CASSIGRRRDNEQFF; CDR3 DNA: TGTGCCAGTAGTATAGGGCGTCGGCGGGACAATGAGCAGTTCTTC
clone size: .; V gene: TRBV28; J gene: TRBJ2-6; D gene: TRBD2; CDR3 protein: CASSSVGGGRYGANVLTF; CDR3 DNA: TGTGCCAGCAGTTCCGTGGGGGGGGGAAGATATGGGGCCAACGTCCTGACTTTC
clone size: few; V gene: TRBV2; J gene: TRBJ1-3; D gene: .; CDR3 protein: CASRTGIGNTIYF; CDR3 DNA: TGTGCCAGCAGAACAGGGATCGGAAACACCATATATTTT
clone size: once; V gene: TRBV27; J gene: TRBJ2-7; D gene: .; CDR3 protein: CASTKQGLSYEQYF; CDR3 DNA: TGTGCCAGCACGAAGCAGGGCCTCTCCTACGAGCAGTACTTC
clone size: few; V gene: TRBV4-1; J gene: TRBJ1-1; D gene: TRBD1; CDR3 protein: CASSPDRGRTEAFF; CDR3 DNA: TGCGCCAGCAGTCCGGACAGGGGCCGGACTGAAGCTTTCTTT
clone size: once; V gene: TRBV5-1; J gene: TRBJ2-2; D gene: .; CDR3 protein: CASSSLASRAAGELFF; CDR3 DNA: TGCGCCAGCAGCTCTTTGGCGTCGCGGGCGGCCGGGGAGCTGTTTTTT
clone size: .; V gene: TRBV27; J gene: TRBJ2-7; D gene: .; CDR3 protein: CASSFGELQYF; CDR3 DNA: TGTGCCAGCAGTTTCGGGGAGTTGCAGTACTTC
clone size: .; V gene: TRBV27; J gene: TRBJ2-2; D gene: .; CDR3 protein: CASSLYDGTGELFF; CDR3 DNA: TGTGCCAGCAGTTTATACGACGGGACCGGGGAGCTGTTTTTT
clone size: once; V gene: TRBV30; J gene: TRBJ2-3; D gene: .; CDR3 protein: CAWRERTRVRRGGSDTQYF; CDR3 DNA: TGTGCCTGGAGGGAACGTACTCGGGTCCGCCGAGGTGGATCAGATACGCAGTATTTT
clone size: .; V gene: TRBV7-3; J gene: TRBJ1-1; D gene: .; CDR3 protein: CASSLSVMTEAFF; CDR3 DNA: TGTGCCAGCAGCTTATCGGTGATGACTGAAGCTTTCTTT
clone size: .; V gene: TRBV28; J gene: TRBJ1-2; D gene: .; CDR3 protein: CASTVTGFGYTF; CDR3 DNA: TGTGCCAGCACCGTAACAGGGTTTGGCTACACCTTC
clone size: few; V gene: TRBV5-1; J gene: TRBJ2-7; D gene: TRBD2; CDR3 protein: CASSAGGLAGFYEQYF; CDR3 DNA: TGCGCCAGCAGCGCCGGCGGACTAGCGGGATTCTACGAGCAGTACTTC
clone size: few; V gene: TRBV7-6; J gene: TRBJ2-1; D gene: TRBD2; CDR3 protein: CASSSSPQRTSGSIYNEQFF; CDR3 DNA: TGTGCCAGCAGCTCAAGTCCCCAGAGGACTAGCGGGAGTATCTACAATGAGCAGTTCTTC
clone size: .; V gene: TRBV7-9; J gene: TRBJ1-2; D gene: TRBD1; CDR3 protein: CASSLAQGDFAGGYTF; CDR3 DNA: TGTGCCAGCAGCTTAGCACAGGGGGACTTTGCTGGTGGCTACACCTTC
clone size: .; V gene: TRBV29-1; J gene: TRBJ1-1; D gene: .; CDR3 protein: CSVDLGGTEAFF; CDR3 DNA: TGCAGCGTTGACCTAGGGGGCACTGAAGCTTTCTTT
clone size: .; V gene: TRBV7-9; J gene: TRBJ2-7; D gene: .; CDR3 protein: CASSRDSSYEQYF; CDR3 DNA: TGTGCCAGCAGCCGCGACAGCTCCTACGAGCAGTACTTC
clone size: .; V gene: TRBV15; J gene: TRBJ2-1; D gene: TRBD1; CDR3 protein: CATSRALGQGSEQFF; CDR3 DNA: TGTGCCACCAGCAGAGCCCTGGGACAGGGGAGTGAGCAGTTCTTC
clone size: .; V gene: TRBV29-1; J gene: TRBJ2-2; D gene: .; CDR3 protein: CSVEGLGELFF; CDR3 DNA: TGCAGCGTTGAAGGGCTCGGGGAGCTGTTTTTT
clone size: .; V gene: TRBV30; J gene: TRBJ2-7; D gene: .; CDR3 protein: CAWSSVPVYEQYF; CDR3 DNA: TGTGCCTGGAGTTCCGTCCCAGTATACGAGCAGTACTTC
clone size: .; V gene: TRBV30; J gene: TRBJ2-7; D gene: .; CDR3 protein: CAWSHKSQGGQYF; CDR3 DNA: TGTGCCTGGAGCCATAAAAGCCAGGGAGGGCAGTACTTC
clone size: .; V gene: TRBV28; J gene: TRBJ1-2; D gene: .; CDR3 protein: CASSFLAVPGYTF; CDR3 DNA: TGTGCCAGCAGTTTTCTAGCAGTGCCTGGCTACACCTTC
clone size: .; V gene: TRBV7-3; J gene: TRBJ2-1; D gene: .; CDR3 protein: CASSLSIENEQFF; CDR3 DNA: TGTGCCAGCAGCTTGTCCATCGAGAATGAGCAGTTCTTC
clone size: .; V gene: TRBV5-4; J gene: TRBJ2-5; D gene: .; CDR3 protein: CASSLAGHEAQYF; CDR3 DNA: TGTGCCAGCAGCTTGGCAGGGCACGAGGCCCAGTACTTC
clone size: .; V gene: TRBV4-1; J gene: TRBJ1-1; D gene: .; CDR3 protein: CASSQETGMNTEAFF; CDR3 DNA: TGCGCCAGCAGCCAAGAAACAGGCATGAACACTGAAGCTTTCTTT
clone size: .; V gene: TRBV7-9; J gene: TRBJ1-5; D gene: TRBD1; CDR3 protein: CASSFSTGQPQHF; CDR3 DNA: TGTGCCAGCAGCTTCTCGACAGGGCAGCCCCAGCATTTT
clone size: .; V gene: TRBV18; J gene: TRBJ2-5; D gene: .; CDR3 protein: CASSLDSWETQYF; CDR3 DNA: TGTGCCAGCTCACTGGACAGTTGGGAGACCCAGTACTTC
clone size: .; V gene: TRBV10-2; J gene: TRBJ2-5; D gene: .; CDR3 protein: CASRGARRGKETQYF; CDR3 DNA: TGCGCCAGCAGGGGAGCCCGCAGGGGAAAAGAGACCCAGTACTTC
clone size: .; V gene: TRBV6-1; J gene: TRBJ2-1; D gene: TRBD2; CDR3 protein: CASSERSGSYEQFF; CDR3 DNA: TGTGCCAGCAGTGAACGAAGCGGGAGTTATGAGCAGTTCTTC
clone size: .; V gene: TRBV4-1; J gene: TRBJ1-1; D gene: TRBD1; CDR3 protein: CATHRTGGTEAFF; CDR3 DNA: TGCGCCACCCATAGGACAGGTGGCACTGAAGCTTTCTTT
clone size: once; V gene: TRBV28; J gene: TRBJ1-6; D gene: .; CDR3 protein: CASSLFSGGTSSYNSPLHF; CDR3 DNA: TGTGCCAGCAGTTTATTTTCTGGGGGGACCAGCTCCTATAATTCACCCCTCCACTTT
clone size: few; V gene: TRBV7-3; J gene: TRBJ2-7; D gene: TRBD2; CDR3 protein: CASSLRIAGIGEQYF; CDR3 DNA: TGTGCCAGCAGCTTAAGGATAGCGGGGATAGGCGAGCAGTACTTC
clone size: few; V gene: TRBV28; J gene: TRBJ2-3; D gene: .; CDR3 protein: CASSFQPGQLTDTQYF; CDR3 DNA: TGTGCCAGCAGTTTCCAACCGGGACAACTCACAGATACGCAGTATTTT
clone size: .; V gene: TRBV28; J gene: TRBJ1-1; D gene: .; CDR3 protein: CASSLGTGDTEAFF; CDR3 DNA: TGTGCCAGCAGTTTAGGCACCGGGGACACTGAAGCTTTCTTT
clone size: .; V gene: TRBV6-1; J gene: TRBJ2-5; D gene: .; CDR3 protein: CASKVGLTETQYF; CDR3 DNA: TGTGCCAGCAAAGTTGGGCTGACAGAGACCCAGTACTTC
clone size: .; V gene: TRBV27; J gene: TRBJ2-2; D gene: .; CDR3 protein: CASRQASGELFF; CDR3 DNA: TGTGCCAGCAGGCAGGCGAGCGGGGAGCTGTTTTTT
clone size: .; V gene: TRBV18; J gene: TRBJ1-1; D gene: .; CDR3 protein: CASSPLLSSEAFF; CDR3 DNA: TGTGCCAGCTCACCACTTCTCTCAAGCGAAGCTTTCTTT
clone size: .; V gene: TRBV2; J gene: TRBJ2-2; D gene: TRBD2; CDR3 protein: CASTPSGRPNTGELFF; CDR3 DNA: TGTGCCAGCACTCCTAGCGGGAGGCCAAACACCGGGGAGCTGTTTTTT
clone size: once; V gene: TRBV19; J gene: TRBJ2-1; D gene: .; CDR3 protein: CASSIAPAAGEQFF; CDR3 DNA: TGTGCCAGTAGTATAGCCCCAGCGGCAGGTGAGCAGTTCTTC
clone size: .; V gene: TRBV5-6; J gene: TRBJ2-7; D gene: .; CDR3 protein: CASTVGGYEQYF; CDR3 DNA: TGTGCCAGCACCGTGGGAGGATACGAGCAGTACTTC
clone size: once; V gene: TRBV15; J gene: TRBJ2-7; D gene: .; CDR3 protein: CASEPGAASYEQYF; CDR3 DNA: TGTGCCAGCGAGCCCGGCGCGGCCTCCTACGAGCAGTACTTC
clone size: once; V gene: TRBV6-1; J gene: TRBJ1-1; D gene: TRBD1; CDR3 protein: CASSAGGNTEAFF; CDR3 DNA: TGTGCCAGCAGTGCAGGGGGGAACACTGAAGCTTTCTTT
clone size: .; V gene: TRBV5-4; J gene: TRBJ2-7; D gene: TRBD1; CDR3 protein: CAYFRGLGYEQYF; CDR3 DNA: TGTGCCTACTTTAGGGGGCTCGGTTACGAGCAGTACTTC
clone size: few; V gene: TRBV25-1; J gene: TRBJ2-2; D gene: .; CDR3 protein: CASRLGGPNTGELFF; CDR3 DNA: TGTGCCAGCAGACTAGGGGGTCCGAACACCGGGGAGCTGTTTTTT
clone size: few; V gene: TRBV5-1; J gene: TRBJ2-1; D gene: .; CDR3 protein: CASSPETGSYNEQFF; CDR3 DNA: TGCGCCAGCAGCCCGGAGACGGGCTCCTACAATGAGCAGTTCTTC
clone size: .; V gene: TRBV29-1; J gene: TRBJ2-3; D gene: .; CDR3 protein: CSAGDRLKSTDTQYF; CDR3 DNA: TGCAGCGCAGGGGACCGACTTAAGAGCACAGATACGCAGTATTTT
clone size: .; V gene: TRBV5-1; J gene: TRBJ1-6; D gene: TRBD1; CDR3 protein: CASSPGQDRAFTLHF; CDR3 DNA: TGCGCCAGCAGCCCCGGACAGGACAGGGCGTTCACCCTCCACTTT
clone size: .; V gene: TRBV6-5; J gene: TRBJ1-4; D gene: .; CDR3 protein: CASRPQPGQAGLFF; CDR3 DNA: TGTGCCAGCAGACCCCAGCCAGGCCAGGCGGGTCTGTTTTTT
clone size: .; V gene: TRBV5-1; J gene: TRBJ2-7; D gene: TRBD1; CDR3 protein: CASSTLTGNPYEQYF; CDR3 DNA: TGCGCCAGCAGCACCCTGACAGGGAACCCCTACGAGCAGTACTTC
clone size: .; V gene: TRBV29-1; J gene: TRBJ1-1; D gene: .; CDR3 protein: CSVARDSQESTEAFF; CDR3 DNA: TGCAGCGTTGCCCGGGACTCCCAAGAGAGCACTGAAGCTTTCTTT
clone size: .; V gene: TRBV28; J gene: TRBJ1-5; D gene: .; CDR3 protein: CASTYPRGLSQPQHF; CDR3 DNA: TGTGCCAGCACCTACCCCAGGGGCCTAAGTCAGCCCCAGCATTTT
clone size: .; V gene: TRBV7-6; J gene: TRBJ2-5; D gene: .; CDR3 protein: CASSLGRRGETQYF; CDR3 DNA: TGTGCCAGCAGCTTAGGAAGGAGGGGAGAGACCCAGTACTTC
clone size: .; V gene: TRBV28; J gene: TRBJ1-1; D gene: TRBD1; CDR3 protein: CASSAFRGDTEAFF; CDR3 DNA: TGTGCCAGCAGTGCATTCAGGGGGGACACTGAAGCTTTCTTT